The 8 T cell receptor beta chains in this list originate from one sample, sequenced in a study of cytomegalovirus exposure and HLA in healthy donors. In the PCR, 60 Vbeta and 13 Jbeta primers were used. Here immunoSEQ multiplex PCR was the method, and the copy in TCRdb shows in-frame clones only, minus some. The table records some 120,000 clones, less than 80% of them present only once. Material: PBMCs. These receptors originate from a man under 40 in good health and CMV-seronegative.

The rearrangement links TRBV29-1 to TRBJ1-6, with D hard to call. Germline V gives CDR1 SQVTM, CDR2 ANQGSEA. This CDR3 region has 19 residues. V was shortened by 8 bases and J by 13 bases, with 39 bases between the two germline ends. CDR3 protein: CSLASPIGLHGQGFRPLHF. The DNA of the CDR3 is TGCAGCCTAGCTAGCCCAATCGGATTACATGGCCAAGGTTTTCGCCCCCTCCACTTT.

This chain links TRBV29-1 with TRBJ2-1; a possible D gene is TRBD2 (6 bases). CDR1 is SQVTM, CDR2 ANQGSEA, per germline. The CDR3 is 14 amino acids. V was shortened by 5 bases and J by 1 base, with 12 bases between the two germline ends. This CDR3 is CSVLWDFSYNEQFF. The CDR3 coding sequence is TGCAGCGTTTTGTGGGACTTTTCCTACAATGAGCAGTTCTTC.

This clone has a single count. The genes are TRBV12-5 and TRBJ1-1; D remains ambiguous. Looked up from germline, CDR1 is LGHNT and CDR2 is FRNRAP. The CDR3 contains 13 residues. Trimming shortened V by 1 base and J by 5 bases, and 8 bases separated the two germline ends. CDR3 amino acids: CASGLERGTEAFF. CDR3 bases: TGTGCTAGTGGTTTGGAACGAGGAACTGAAGCTTTCTTT.

V is TRBV4-1 and J is TRBJ1-5; D is undetermined. CDR1 and CDR2 from the germline V gene are MGHRA and YSYEKL. Trimming shortened V by 1 base and J by 0 bases, and 4 bases separated the two germline ends. CDR3 length: 14 amino acids. The CDR3 nucleotides are TGCGCCAGCAGCCAAGGCAGTAGCAATCAGCCCCAGCATTTT. Encoded protein: CASSQGSSNQPQHF.

This chain connects TRBV6-4 to TRBJ2-3, with TRBD1 matching over 8 bases. There are 14 residues in the CDR3. Germline CDR1 and CDR2: MRHNA and SNTAGT. The ends lost 6 bases at V and 1 base at J; junction bases unmatched: 3. CDR3 coding DNA: TGTGCCAGCAGCGACAGGGGCGGCACAGATACGCAGTATTTT. This gives the protein CASSDRGGTDTQYF.

The count of this clone is one. The chain uses TRBV6-5 and TRBJ2-7, with a tentative D call TRBD1 (6 bases). CDR3 length: 13 amino acids. Trimming left V 10 bases short and J 1 base short, with 14 bases between. Germline assignment: CDR1 MNHEY and CDR2 SVGAGI. This CDR3 is CATMDSGSYEQYF. As DNA, the CDR3 is TGTGCCACCATGGACAGTGGGTCCTACGAGCAGTACTTC.

This clone was seen only a few times. The V call is TRBV28, the J call TRBJ2-7; 10 positions agree with TRBD1. The CDR3 extends over 15 amino acids. V was clipped by 7 bases and J by 1 base; unmatched bases: 7. CDR1 is MDHEN and CDR2 is SYDVKM in the germline V gene. The CDR3 nucleotides are TGTGCCAGCACCTCGTCGGGACAGGGGTCCTACGAGCAGTACTTC. It specifies CASTSSGQGSYEQYF.

This clone showed up just once. The J gene is TRBJ2-1, the V gene TRBV5-1; maybe TRBD1 (5 bases). Germline CDR1 reads SGHRS; CDR2 reads YFSETQ. CDR3 size: 15 residues. V gave up 0 bases and J gave up 4 bases, with 11 bases separating them. The CDR3 sequence: CASSLEQARYNEQFF. DNA of the CDR3: TGCGCCAGCAGCTTGGAACAGGCCCGGTACAATGAGCAGTTCTTC.